The entry below gives a single TCR beta chain sequence along with its context. The antigen it binds to is not known. No base qualities exist here, and no much larger clone lies one base off it. This entry comes from a study of T-cell memory formation after mild COVID-19 (dated by TCRdb to the early 2020s). Background on the whole study: TCR sequence clusters from the two donors were largely donor specific. Longitudinal TCRalpha and TCRbeta repertoire sequencing tracked T-cell clones expanding and contracting after mild COVID-19 in two donors. The cohort was made up of two young adult volunteers, one female and one male, who were previously healthy. Here is what the overall study found, with its caveats: The detection of some responding clones in pre-infection memory suggests that pre-existing cross-reactive memory T cells joined the SARS-CoV-2 response. Only a couple of mild cases were covered in the study, and larger cohorts including severe cases with pre-infection samples were considered necessary. Contracting CD4+ clones appeared mostly in the CM and EM memory subsets, whereas CD8+ clones were enriched in EMRA. Clones that contracted from day 15 to 85 showed balanced CD4/CD8 phenotypes, whereas a second wave of clones that expanded from day 15 to 37 leaned towards CD4+. Whether the second-wave clones peaking on day 37 were SARS-CoV-2 specific was not confirmed.

Ficoll-Paque density gradient centrifugation was used to isolate PBMCs. The V and J ends are trimmed by 7 bases and 2 bases, leaving 5 bases between them. The CDR3 sequence holds 11 residues, the cysteine and phenylalanine included. Of all the DNA, just the CDR3 is kept, 33 bases in frame from base 1. CDR1 is given as LGHNA and CDR2 as YNFKEQ, both from the germline V gene. For sequencing, an Illumina NovaSeq 6000 was employed. TCRalpha and TCRbeta cDNA libraries were constructed by 5'RACE with constant-segment primers, with sample barcodes and unique molecular identifiers being introduced. Trizol reagent was used to extract RNA from every sample. Libraries were amplified in two PCR steps, with a second sample barcode and Illumina TruSeq adapters added in the second step. Libraries were sequenced on an Illumina NovaSeq with 2 x 150 bp paired-end reads. For the original study's pipeline: The reads were demultiplexed and collapsed into UMI-guided consensus sequences using migec v1.2.7. Using mixcr v2.1.11, UMI consensuses were aligned to TRA and TRB V and J templates and then assembled into clonotypes. Clonotypes were classified as expanded or contracted when called significant by both edgeR and NoisET, with noise models trained on biological replicates. For edgeR calls, the thresholds were a false discovery rate-adjusted p below 0.01 and a log2 fold-change of 1. As an exploratory analysis of dynamics, max-normalized trajectories of the 1000 most abundant clonotypes were examined with PCA combined with hierarchical clustering. Separately sequenced CD4+ and CD8+ repertoires were used to assign a CD4 or CD8 phenotype to each responding clone. The public reads were reprocessed in TCRdb via fastp at Q25 and MiXCR, keeping in-frame beta chains. CDR3 protein sequences are deduplicated, and each keeps its most common genes and DNA. It is TCRdb's table, rather than the study itself, that gives the V and J calls and clone size. A total of about 470,000 distinct CDR3 sequences appear in this sample, 20% to 25% of them only once. The ten largest clonotypes hold approximately 12% of the sample.

The TCR was taken from an adult woman who had mild COVID-19 (a few samples of this study predate the infection). The sample titles of this study are shuffled in the database, so cell type and time point are left out; the donor was told from shared clones. The rearrangement combines TRBV4-2 with TRBJ1-2, with no D gene named confidently. The material sequenced was PBMCs or a T cell subset sorted from them (not recorded which). The CDR3 region: CASKWNYGYTF. The DNA is TGTGCCAGCAAATGGAACTATGGCTACACCTTC.